The 11 T cell receptor beta chains below were found in one sample sequenced in a study of T-cell reconstitution after alpha-beta-depleted transplantation in children. Unique molecular identifiers featured in how the TCRbeta library was prepared. TCRdb re-called the PCR reads with MiXCR, one entry per CDR3 protein. The sample has approximately 120,000 distinct CDR3 sequences, 9.7% seen once; the top ten hold more than 20%. This specimen was PBMCs, mostly from graft donor cells, taken 180 days after TCRalphabeta/CD19-depleted stem cell transplant. These receptors all come from a girl less than two years old who had a stem cell transplant for combined immunodeficiency, so the T cells may come from the graft donor.

The rearrangement uses TRBV6-2 or TRBV6-3 and TRBJ2-5; unclear D gene. Deletions cut 2 bases from V and 1 base from J, with 11 bases between. The CDR3 runs to 15 residues. Per the germline V gene, CDR1 is MNHEY and CDR2 is SVGEGT. The CDR3 coding sequence is TGTGCCAGCAGTTACGGCGGCCGGGCCCAAGAGACCCAGTACTTC. It specifies CASSYGGRAQETQYF.

This clonotype has more than one count but fewer than ten. This chain joins TRBV19 and TRBJ2-7, with TRBD2 matching 14 bases. The germline V gene encodes CDR1 LNHDA and CDR2 SQIVND (reference sequence). The CDR3 covers 15 residues. V lost 6 bases and J lost 4; bases outside the gene matches: 5. CDR3 DNA sequence: TGTGCCAGTAGCCGGGGACTAGCGGGAGTATACGAGCAGTACTTC. Protein sequence: CASSRGLAGVYEQYF. The variable domain in full, with the rest retrieved from reference TRBV19 and TRBJ2-7, is DGGITQSPKYLFRKEGQNVTLSCEQNLNHDAMYWYRQDPGQGLRLIYYSQIVNDFQKGDIAEGYSVSREKKESFPLTVTSAQKNPTAFYLCASSRGLAGVYEQYFGPGTRLTVT.

This clonotype turned up a few times. The chain recombines TRBV4-3 with TRBJ2-2, with D perhaps TRBD2 (5 bases). The CDR3 spans 19 residues. V shed 2 bases and J shed 4 bases, with 23 bases lying between them. From germline, CDR1 is LGHNA and CDR2 YSLEER. CDR3: CASSQTYRTARRPTGELFF. For the CDR3, the DNA is TGCGCCAGCAGCCAAACTTATAGGACTGCGCGCCGTCCCACCGGGGAGCTGTTTTTT.

The table lists this clonotype with many counts. The rearrangement joins TRBV28 to TRBJ2-6; D is unresolved. V shed 6 bases and J shed 2 bases, with 11 bases lying between them. Looked up from germline, CDR1 is MDHEN and CDR2 is SYDVKM. The CDR3 has 15 amino acids. In DNA, the CDR3 is TGTGCCAGCAGCTCCCGGGTCGCTGGGGCCAACGTCCTGACTTTC. Translating gives CASSSRVAGANVLTF.

This clonotype was counted only a few times. The chain recombines TRBV5-1 with TRBJ2-7, with 7 bases that match TRBD1. This CDR3 is built from 15 residues. With 2 bases clipped from V and 0 bases from J, the junction kept 5 bases outside the gene matches. From germline, CDR1 is SGHRS and CDR2 YFSETQ. CDR3 protein: CASSFLQGISYEQYF. The CDR3 DNA reads as TGCGCCAGCAGCTTCCTACAGGGGATCTCCTACGAGCAGTACTTC.

This clonotype was seen repeatedly, ten times or more. The chain carries TRBV24-1 and TRBJ2-5, with 9 bases fitting TRBD2. The V and J ends lost 4 bases and 1 base, in that order; junction bases with no gene match: 6. Germline CDR1 and CDR2: KGHDR and SFDVKD. There are 16 residues in the CDR3. The CDR3 loop is CATSDLTSGFQETQYF. The CDR3 bases are TGTGCCACCAGTGACCTCACTAGCGGGTTCCAAGAGACCCAGTACTTC.

The V call is TRBV24-1, the J call TRBJ2-3, with D possibly being TRBD1 (6 bases). Germline loops: CDR1 KGHDR, CDR2 SFDVKD. This CDR3 has 17 residues. Trimming removed 5 bases at V and 0 bases at J, with 17 bases between. This CDR3 reads CATSGTRGSASTDTQYF. The CDR3 region has the DNA TGTGCCACCAGTGGTACTAGGGGGAGTGCTAGCACAGATACGCAGTATTTT.

This clonotype was recorded at least ten times. The genes are TRBV10-3 and TRBJ2-1; 10 bases match TRBD2. There are 15 residues in the CDR3. Germline lookup yields CDR1 ENHRY and CDR2 SYGVKD. V was clipped by 4 bases and J by 8 bases; unmatched bases: 8. The DNA for the CDR3 is TGTGCCATCAGTGTTCTAGCGGGAGAGAAAGATGAGCAGTTCTTC. Translating gives CAISVLAGEKDEQFF.

This rearrangement joins TRBV20-1 to TRBJ2-3, with 10 bases matching TRBD2. Per the germline V gene, CDR1 is DFQATT and CDR2 is SNEGSKA (reference sequence). After removal of 5 bases from V and 2 bases from J, the junction contained 10 bases not matched to a gene. The length of the CDR3 is 16 residues. CDR3 DNA: TGCAGTGCTGTTGGGGAAGCGGGAGGGCCCACAGATACGCAGTATTTT. This gives the protein CSAVGEAGGPTDTQYF.

This clonotype showed up just a few times. The chain is built from TRBV29-1 and TRBJ2-1, with 9 bases identical to TRBD2. V was pared by 5 bases and J by 6 bases, with 5 bases of the junction left unmatched. CDR3 length: 13 amino acids. CDR1 is SQVTM, CDR2 ANQGSEA, per germline. The CDR3: CSVRRGGANEQFF. The DNA of the CDR3 is TGCAGCGTTCGTCGCGGGGGGGCCAATGAGCAGTTCTTC.

This clonotype was found a few times. The genes are TRBV12-3 or TRBV12-4 and TRBJ2-3, with 8 positions matching TRBD2. CDR3 size: 12 residues. J lost 10 bases, V lost 6 bases, and 6 bases had no gene match. The CDR3 bases are TGTGCCAGCAGACGGACTAGCAACGCGCAGTATTTT. This gives the protein CASRRTSNAQYF.